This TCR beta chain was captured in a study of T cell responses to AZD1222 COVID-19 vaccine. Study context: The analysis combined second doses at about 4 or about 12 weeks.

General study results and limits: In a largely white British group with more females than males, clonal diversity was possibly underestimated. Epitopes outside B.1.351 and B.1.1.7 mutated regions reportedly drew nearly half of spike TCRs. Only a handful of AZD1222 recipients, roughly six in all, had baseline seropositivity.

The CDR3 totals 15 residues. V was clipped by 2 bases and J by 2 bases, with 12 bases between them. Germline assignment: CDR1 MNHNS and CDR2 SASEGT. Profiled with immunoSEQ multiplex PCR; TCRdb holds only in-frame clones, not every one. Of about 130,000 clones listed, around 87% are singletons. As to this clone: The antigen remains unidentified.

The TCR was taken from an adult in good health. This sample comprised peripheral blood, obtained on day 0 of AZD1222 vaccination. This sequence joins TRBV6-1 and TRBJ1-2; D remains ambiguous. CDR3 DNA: TGTGCCAGCAGTGAAAACAGACCTAGGAACTATGGCTACACCTTC. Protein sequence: CASSENRPRNYGYTF.